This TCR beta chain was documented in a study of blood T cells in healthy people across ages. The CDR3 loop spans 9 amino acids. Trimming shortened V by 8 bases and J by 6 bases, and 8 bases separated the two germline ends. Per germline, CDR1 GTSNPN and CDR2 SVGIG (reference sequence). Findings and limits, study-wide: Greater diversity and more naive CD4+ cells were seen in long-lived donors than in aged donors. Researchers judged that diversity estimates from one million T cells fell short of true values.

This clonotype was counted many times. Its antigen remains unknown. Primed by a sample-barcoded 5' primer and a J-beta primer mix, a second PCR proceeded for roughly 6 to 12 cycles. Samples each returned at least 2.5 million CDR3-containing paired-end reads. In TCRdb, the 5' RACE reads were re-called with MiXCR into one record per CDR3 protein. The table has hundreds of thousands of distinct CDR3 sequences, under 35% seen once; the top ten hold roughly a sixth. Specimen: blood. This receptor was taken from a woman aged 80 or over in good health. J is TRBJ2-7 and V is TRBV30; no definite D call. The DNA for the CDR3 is TGTGCCCCAAAACGCGAGCAGTACTTC. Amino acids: CAPKREQYF.